A selection of T cell receptor beta chains follows, all from one sample in a study of cytomegalovirus exposure and HLA in healthy donors. Repertoires were generated with immunoSEQ multiplex PCR, while TCRdb's copy carries only in-frame clones and drops some. The repertoire consists of approximately 88,000 clones, with about 84% occurring once and the leading ten covering approximately 2%. Sequencing was carried out using PBMCs. The receptor set was obtained from a man aged 18-30 years in good health and CMV-seronegative. The CDR3 runs from the conserved cysteine through the conserved F or W. D genes are given only for firm matches. Clone size appears in some rows only: once, few, many, or a class for an expanded clone.

v_call	clone_size	j_call	d_call	cdr3_aa	cdr3_nt
TRBV28	.	TRBJ1-1	.	CASREGGMNTEAFF	TGTGCCAGCAGGGAGGGAGGTATGAACACTGAAGCTTTCTTT
TRBV6-1	.	TRBJ2-7	.	CASSGGGGGSEQYF	TGTGCCAGCAGTGGGGGGGGCGGAGGTTCCGAGCAGTACTTC
TRBV2	few	TRBJ2-5	TRBD2	CASSVPFVGGRETQYF	TGTGCCAGCAGTGTACCCTTTGTGGGGGGGAGGGAGACCCAGTACTTC
TRBV5-1	.	TRBJ2-7	TRBD1	CASSSPATGTYEQYF	TGCGCCAGCAGCTCCCCCGCGACAGGGACCTACGAGCAGTACTTC
TRBV25-1	.	TRBJ2-3	.	CASSREASTDTQYF	TGTGCCAGCAGTCGTGAAGCTAGCACAGATACGCAGTATTTT
TRBV5-1	.	TRBJ2-5	.	CASSLAATPRETQYF	TGCGCCAGCAGCTTGGCTGCGACTCCCCGAGAGACCCAGTACTTC
TRBV6-5	.	TRBJ1-2	.	CASSPQGEGYGYTF	TGTGCCAGCAGCCCACAGGGTGAGGGGTATGGCTACACCTTC
TRBV18	once	TRBJ1-3	.	CASSPGTSSGNTIYF	TGTGCCAGCTCACCAGGTACAAGCTCTGGAAACACCATATATTTT
TRBV5-1	.	TRBJ2-1	TRBD2	CASLPVGGVYNEQFF	TGCGCCAGCCTTCCGGTGGGGGGGGTCTACAATGAGCAGTTCTTC
TRBV2	.	TRBJ2-5	.	CASRSRLLETQYF	TGTGCCAGCAGATCTAGACTATTGGAGACCCAGTACTTC
TRBV19	once	TRBJ1-1	.	CASSISRGHMNTEAFF	TGTGCCAGTAGTATTTCTAGGGGACACATGAACACTGAAGCTTTCTTT
TRBV27	once	TRBJ1-2	.	CASSHGLGWVYYGYTF	TGTGCCAGCAGCCACGGCCTAGGCTGGGTTTACTATGGCTACACCTTC
TRBV10-2	.	TRBJ1-2	TRBD1	CASSGFPGGSYTF	TGCGCCAGCAGCGGATTCCCAGGGGGCAGCTACACCTTC
TRBV5-1	.	TRBJ1-1	.	CASSFSGLTEAFF	TGCGCCAGCAGCTTTTCAGGGCTCACTGAAGCTTTCTTT
TRBV2	.	TRBJ2-1	TRBD1	CASSGGTGVYNEQFF	TGTGCCAGCAGCGGAGGCACAGGGGTATACAATGAGCAGTTCTTC
TRBV7-9	.	TRBJ1-2	TRBD1	CASSPQGDYGYTF	TGTGCCAGCAGCCCACAGGGGGACTATGGCTACACCTTC
TRBV5-8	.	TRBJ2-5	TRBD2	CASSSAPTSGGAQETQYF	TGTGCCAGCAGCTCCGCCCCGACTAGCGGGGGGGCCCAAGAGACCCAGTACTTC
TRBV7-2	.	TRBJ1-2	.	CASFRDGASNYGYTF	TGTGCCAGCTTCCGTGATGGGGCCAGTAACTATGGCTACACCTTC
TRBV10-3	.	TRBJ2-5	.	CAISQLGGMQETQYF	TGTGCCATCAGTCAGCTTGGGGGGATGCAAGAGACCCAGTACTTC
TRBV19	.	TRBJ1-1	.	CASSIDRGTENTEAFF	TGTGCCAGTAGTATAGATCGGGGAACGGAGAACACTGAAGCTTTCTTT
TRBV19	.	TRBJ2-1	.	CASSMTGSGAANEQFF	TGTGCCAGTAGTATGACAGGATCAGGGGCGGCAAATGAGCAGTTCTTC
TRBV19	.	TRBJ1-4	.	CASSTGTGGEKLFF	TGTGCCAGTAGTACCGGGACCGGGGGAGAAAAACTGTTTTTT
TRBV5-1	.	TRBJ2-7	.	CASSSDSYEQYF	TGCGCCAGCAGCTCCGACAGCTACGAGCAGTACTTC
TRBV6-5	.	TRBJ1-1	.	CASSEQGNTEAFF	TGTGCCAGCAGTGAACAGGGGAACACTGAAGCTTTCTTT
TRBV5-1	.	TRBJ2-2	TRBD2	CASSSSPSGDFNTGELFF	TGCGCCAGCAGCTCTTCCCCTAGCGGGGATTTTAACACCGGGGAGCTGTTTTTT
TRBV12-5	.	TRBJ1-1	TRBD1	CASGPHRTGAVMNTEAFF	TGTGCTAGTGGCCCGCACAGGACAGGAGCCGTCATGAACACTGAAGCTTTCTTT
TRBV6-4	.	TRBJ1-5	.	CATPRGPQHF	TGTGCCACCCCCCGAGGGCCCCAGCATTTT
TRBV7-6	.	TRBJ1-1	.	CASSPQGLNTEAFF	TGTGCCAGCAGCCCTCAGGGGTTGAACACTGAAGCTTTCTTT
TRBV28	.	TRBJ2-3	TRBD2	CASSRERGMGDTQYF	TGTGCCAGCAGTAGGGAGCGGGGGATGGGAGATACGCAGTATTTT
TRBV7-6	.	TRBJ2-7	.	CASSSPSYEQYF	TGTGCCAGCAGCTCCCCCTCCTACGAGCAGTACTTC
TRBV10-2	.	TRBJ2-3	TRBD2	CASSPNPGLAGGSTDTQYF	TGCGCCAGCAGCCCCAACCCGGGACTAGCGGGGGGTAGCACAGATACGCAGTATTTT
TRBV27	.	TRBJ2-3	TRBD2	CASSPRTLAGGDTQYF	TGTGCCAGCAGTCCACGGACTCTAGCGGGAGGAGATACGCAGTATTTT
TRBV30	.	TRBJ1-4	.	CAWSGRGYEKLFF	TGTGCCTGGAGCGGACGGGGGTATGAAAAACTGTTTTTT
TRBV30	.	TRBJ1-2	.	CAWSVSRSYTF	TGTGCCTGGAGTGTATCGAGAAGCTACACCTTC
TRBV5-1	.	TRBJ2-5	.	CASSLVGSQETQYF	TGCGCCAGCAGCTTGGTGGGGAGCCAAGAGACCCAGTACTTC
TRBV5-1	.	TRBJ2-2	.	CASSLEGHLSFGGGTGELFF	TGCGCCAGCAGCTTGGAAGGGCACCTATCGTTCGGGGGAGGCACCGGGGAGCTGTTTTTT
TRBV7-9	.	TRBJ2-5	TRBD1	CASSLGDRGIQETQYF	TGTGCCAGCAGCTTAGGGGACAGGGGAATTCAAGAGACCCAGTACTTC
TRBV18	few	TRBJ2-6	.	CASSPLSHGSGANVLTF	TGTGCCAGCTCACCTCTTTCTCACGGCTCTGGGGCCAACGTCCTGACTTTC
TRBV4-1	.	TRBJ2-3	TRBD2	CASSRTSGGAGLPDTQYF	TGCGCCAGCAGCCGAACTAGCGGGGGGGCAGGGCTGCCAGATACGCAGTATTTT
TRBV6-5	.	TRBJ2-3	.	CASSYGQGGRTQYF	TGTGCCAGCAGTTACGGCCAGGGTGGCAGGACGCAGTATTTT
TRBV9	once	TRBJ2-1	.	CASSVGPGSLYEQFF	TGTGCCAGCAGCGTAGGGCCCGGGTCTTTATATGAGCAGTTCTTC
TRBV13	.	TRBJ2-7	TRBD1	CASRAGTGGYEQYF	TGTGCCAGCCGAGCCGGGACAGGGGGCTACGAGCAGTACTTC
TRBV10-3	.	TRBJ2-7	TRBD1	CAISDKTGGDEQYF	TGTGCCATCAGTGATAAGACAGGGGGCGACGAGCAGTACTTC
TRBV18	.	TRBJ2-1	TRBD2	CASSPGAGRGGRGEQFF	TGTGCCAGCTCACCCGGGGCGGGCCGGGGGGGCCGTGGTGAGCAGTTCTTC
TRBV2	.	TRBJ1-3	.	CASSESVSGNTIYF	TGTGCCAGCAGTGAATCGGTCTCTGGAAACACCATATATTTT
TRBV5-4	once	TRBJ1-3	.	CASSLTPGGNTIYF	TGTGCCAGCAGCCTTACGCCAGGAGGAAACACCATATATTTT
TRBV5-4	.	TRBJ1-6	.	CASSLPGSLTTNSPLHF	TGTGCCAGCAGCCTTCCTGGGAGCTTGACTACTAATTCACCCCTCCACTTT
TRBV7-9	.	TRBJ2-1	.	CASSSRQGSSYNEQFF	TGTGCCAGCAGCTCCCGGCAGGGGTCCTCCTACAATGAGCAGTTCTTC
TRBV7-9	.	TRBJ2-2	TRBD2	CSSSLAGGPPGELFF	TGTTCCAGCAGCTTAGCGGGGGGGCCTCCCGGGGAGCTGTTTTTT
TRBV6-4	.	TRBJ2-1	.	CASSETTRNEQFF	TGTGCCAGCAGTGAAACTACTAGAAATGAGCAGTTCTTC